These 30 T cell receptor beta chains share one sample of origin, sequenced in a study of blood T cells in healthy people across ages. The authors ran a second PCR of 7 to 11 cycles using a sample-barcoded 5' primer and a J-beta primer mix. TCRdb re-called the 5' RACE reads through MiXCR, storing one row per CDR3 protein. Here the sample spans roughly 500,000 distinct CDR3 sequences, under 30% being singletons. This same sample was also taken into another study, of T cells of mothers and their children.

The sample comprised blood. These receptors came from a boy under 18 in good health.

The chain is built from TRBV2 and TRBJ2-5; D is unclear. Judging by the DNA end, TRBJ2-7 fits better; the J call may be wrong. This CDR3 region has 16 residues. Germline lookup yields CDR1 SNHLY and CDR2 FYNNEI. The CDR3 protein is CASSEAKPGRTYEQYF. CDR3 in DNA: TGTGCCAGCAGTGAAGCGAAGCCAGGAAGAACTTACGAGCAGTACTTC.

V and J are TRBV3-1 and TRBJ1-2; no clear D gene. V shed 0 bases and J shed 4 bases, with 3 bases lying between them. Looked up from germline, CDR1 is LGHDT and CDR2 is YNNKEL (reference sequence). The CDR3 spans 12 residues. CDR3 coding DNA: TGTGCCAGCAGCCAAGATTTCTATGGCTACACCTTC. This codes for CASSQDFYGYTF.

This clonotype has more than one count but fewer than ten. The chain joins TRBV2 to TRBJ2-7, with D uncertain. Trimming shortened V by 3 bases and J by 3 bases, and 9 bases separated the two germline ends. The CDR3 runs 13 residues. From germline, CDR1 is SNHLY and CDR2 FYNNEI. CDR3 in amino acids: CASSDLEDYEQYF. The CDR3 DNA reads TGTGCCAGCAGTGATCTTGAAGACTACGAGCAGTACTTC.

This clonotype occurred a few times. The chain couples TRBV7-8 to TRBJ2-4, with TRBD2 matching over 7 bases. The CDR3 totals 17 residues. Looked up from germline, CDR1 is SGHVS and CDR2 is FQNEAQ. J gave up 0 bases and V 5 bases, and 10 bases lay outside the gene matches. The CDR3 bases are TGTGCCAGCAGCCCACCCGGGGGGACGTTAGCCAAAAACATTCAGTACTTC. It translates to CASSPPGGTLAKNIQYF. Looking up the rest from reference TRBV7-8 and TRBJ2-4 gives the full variable domain: GAGVSQSPRYKVAKRGQDVALRCDPISGHVSLFWYQQALGQGPEFLTYFQNEAQLDKSGLPSDRFFAERPEGSVSTLKIQRTQQEDSAVYLCASSPPGGTLAKNIQYFGAGTRLSVL.

The chain has TRBV12-3 or TRBV12-4 and TRBJ1-1; the D gene is possibly TRBD1 (6 bases). This CDR3 has 14 residues. V lost 0 bases, J lost 3 bases, and 8 bases lay in between. This chain's CDR3 is CASSLARTDTEAFF. The CDR3 DNA is TGTGCCAGCAGTTTAGCGAGGACAGACACTGAAGCTTTCTTT.

A few counts support this clonotype. V usage is TRBV11-2 and J usage is TRBJ1-2; D possibly corresponds to TRBD1 (6 bases). In germline, CDR1 is SGHAT, CDR2 FQNNGV. Deletions cut 5 bases from V and 5 bases from J, with 18 bases between. CDR3 length: 15 residues. In DNA, the CDR3 is TGTGCCAGCAGCCGCGTTGGGGGGCGCGGGTATGGCTACACCTTC. Its translation is CASSRVGGRGYGYTF.

This clonotype was detected a few times. This chain connects TRBV3-1 to TRBJ1-3, with a weak D call TRBD1 (6 bases). Trimming took 1 base from V and 2 from J, leaving 9 bases between them. The germline CDR1 and CDR2 sequences are LGHDT and YNNKEL (reference sequence). This CDR3 comprises 15 residues. The CDR3 sequence: CASSQAGDPGNTIYF. The CDR3 region has the DNA TGTGCCAGCAGCCAAGCAGGGGACCCTGGAAACACCATATATTTT.

The chain recombines TRBV6-1 with TRBJ2-4; no clear D. V lost 1 base and J lost 0, with 7 bases in between. Germline CDR1 and CDR2: MNHNS and SASEGT. This CDR3 has 15 residues. This CDR3 is CASSEVTLAKNIQYF. In DNA, the CDR3 is TGTGCCAGCAGTGAAGTTACCCTAGCCAAAAACATTCAGTACTTC.

The chain combines TRBV6-2 or TRBV6-3 with TRBJ1-2; no firm D call. V was cut by 6 bases and J by 7 bases, with 12 bases left in between. This CDR3 comprises 12 residues. Germline loops: CDR1 MNHEY, CDR2 SVGEGT. The CDR3 sequence is CASSPTRRGYTF. The CDR3 DNA reads as TGTGCCAGCAGCCCAACCCGTCGTGGCTACACCTTC.

The rearrangement uses TRBV5-1 and TRBJ2-1, with TRBD1 matching over 11 bases. J lost 7 bases, V lost 2 bases, and 5 bases had no gene match. Germline V gene lookup returns CDR1 SGHRS and CDR2 YFSETQ. CDR3 size: 15 residues. CDR3 residues: CASSLRDRGINEQFF. CDR3 DNA sequence: TGCGCCAGCAGCTTACGGGACAGGGGGATTAATGAGCAGTTCTTC.

The chain joins TRBV9 to TRBJ2-5, with 7 nucleotides matching TRBD2. V was pared by 2 bases and J by 5 bases, with 6 bases of the junction left unmatched. Germline V CDR1 and CDR2: SGDLS, YYNGEE. The CDR3 has 14 residues. The chain's CDR3 is CASSVSGDRETQYF. CDR3 nucleotides: TGTGCCAGCAGCGTGAGCGGGGATCGGGAGACCCAGTACTTC.

This clonotype came up a few times. This sequence joins TRBV10-3 and TRBJ2-7; possible D gene TRBD2, 6 bases. The V gene lost 7 bases and the J gene lost 0 bases, with 13 bases spanning the gap. From germline, CDR1 is ENHRY and CDR2 SYGVKD. This CDR3 has 14 amino acids. The CDR3 spells CAIKRGGDSYEQYF. For the CDR3, the DNA is TGTGCCATCAAACGGGGAGGCGACTCCTACGAGCAGTACTTC.

This clonotype was seen only a few times. V usage is TRBV4-1 and J usage is TRBJ2-6, with D hard to call. Germline-derived CDR1 and CDR2 are MGHRA and YSYEKL. There are 14 residues in the CDR3. The V end lost 8 bases, the J end lost 2 bases, and 10 bases lay between the germline ends. As DNA, the CDR3 is TGCGCCAGCCATAAAGGGCCTGGGGCCAACGTCCTGACTTTC. Amino acids: CASHKGPGANVLTF.

The J gene is TRBJ2-4, the V gene TRBV7-2, with D maybe TRBD1 (6 bases). Trimming pared 2 bases from V and 8 bases from J, leaving 22 bases between. In germline, CDR1 is SGHTA, CDR2 FQGNSA. The length of the CDR3 is 17 residues. CDR3 in DNA: TGTGCCAGCAGCTTAAACCGTGTAGTGCAGGGGTATGACATTCAGTACTTC. It is translated as CASSLNRVVQGYDIQYF. The full variable domain, completed using reference TRBV7-2 and TRBJ2-4, is GAGVSQSPSNKVTEKGKDVELRCDPISGHTALYWYRQSLGQGLEFLIYFQGNSAPDKSGLPSDRFSAERTGGSVSTLTIQRTQQEDSAVYLCASSLNRVVQGYDIQYFGAGTRLSVL.

This clonotype was seen more than once but under ten times. The rearrangement uses TRBV20-1 and TRBJ2-1; 7 nucleotides agree with TRBD1. Near its end, the DNA agrees better with TRBJ2-7, so the J call may be wrong. The CDR3 extends over 12 amino acids. CDR1 is DFQATT and CDR2 is SNEGSKA in the germline V gene (reference sequence). The CDR3 DNA sequence: TGCAGTGCTAGGTCAGGGGGCTACGAGCAGTACTTC. The encoded protein is CSARSGGYEQYF.

In its sample, this clonotype was seen a few times. The J gene is TRBJ1-2, the V gene TRBV18; 7 bases agree with TRBD1. With V trimmed by 2 bases and J by 5 bases, 11 bases remained unmatched. The germline CDR1 and CDR2 sequences are KGHSH and LQKENI. The CDR3 loop spans 16 amino acids. The CDR3 nucleotides are TGTGCCAGCTCACCAAGCCGACAGGGAGTGAAGTATGGCTACACCTTC. Its translation is CASSPSRQGVKYGYTF.

A remark on this clonotype: A much larger clone differs by one base, so this may be a read error. The J gene is TRBJ1-5, the V gene TRBV4-3; D is ambiguous. V lost 0 bases and J 2 bases, leaving 8 bases between the germline ends. The CDR3 has 15 residues. The germline V gene has CDR1 LGHNA and CDR2 YSLEER. The CDR3 here is CASSQDSQGNQPQHF. The CDR3 DNA is TGCGCCAGCAGCCAAGATAGCCAGGGCAATCAGCCCCAGCATTTT.

This clonotype occurred a few times. The genes are TRBV4-3 and TRBJ2-1; D is uncertain. The CDR3 is 13 amino acids. The germline V gene has CDR1 LGHNA and CDR2 YSLEER. Trimming removed 0 bases at V and 8 bases at J, with 8 bases between. The DNA of the CDR3 is TGCGCCAGCAGCCAAGAAGTGACGGATGAGCAGTTCTTC. This sequence encodes CASSQEVTDEQFF.

As concerns this clonotype: This may stem from a read error, because a much larger clone lies one nucleotide away. The V gene is TRBV12-3 or TRBV12-4, the J gene TRBJ2-1; possibly TRBD2 for D (5 bases). Between the trimmed V and J ends, which lost 7 bases and 3 bases, there was a span of 13 bases. This CDR3 comprises 14 residues. The CDR3 loop reads CASTLGSGYNEQFF. CDR3 DNA: TGTGCCAGCACTCTGGGCAGCGGCTACAATGAGCAGTTCTTC.

CDR3 sequence: CSVGGRGYEQYF. The CDR3, as DNA: TGCAGCGTTGGTGGCAGGGGCTACGAGCAGTACTTC. This sequence joins TRBV29-1 and TRBJ2-7, with a possible D match to TRBD1 (6 bases). The CDR3 is 12 amino acids. CDR1 and CDR2 (germline): SQVTM, ANQGSEA. With 4 bases removed from V and 3 bases from J, the gap between germline ends came to 10 bases.

This clonotype was found a few times. In nucleotides, the CDR3 is TGTGCCAGCAGCTTCTCCGAAGATACGCAGTATTTT. It translates to CASSFSEDTQYF. The chain links TRBV7-9 to TRBJ2-3; D gene unclear. Trimming removed 3 bases at V and 5 bases at J, with 6 bases between. In germline, CDR1 is SEHNR, CDR2 FQNEAQ (reference sequence). This CDR3 is 12 amino acids long.

This clonotype has more than one count but fewer than ten. This chain links TRBV19 with TRBJ1-6; perhaps TRBD1 as D (5 bases). The germline CDR1 and CDR2 sequences are LNHDA and SQIVND (reference sequence). The CDR3 contains 14 residues. The V gene lost 3 bases and the J gene lost 7 bases, with 10 bases spanning the gap. The CDR3 DNA follows: TGTGCCAGTAGTATCCGTGGGGACAATTCACCCCTCCACTTT. Its translation is CASSIRGDNSPLHF.

This clonotype has just a few counts. The J gene is TRBJ1-1, the V gene TRBV5-5; D unresolved. The length of the CDR3 is 12 residues. V was cut by 2 bases and J by 7 bases, with 9 bases left in between. CDR1 is SGHKS, CDR2 YYEKEE, per germline (reference sequence). The CDR3 loop reads CASSFQRIEAFF. CDR3 DNA sequence: TGTGCCAGCAGCTTTCAGAGGATTGAAGCTTTCTTT.

This clonotype was counted at least ten times. The genes are TRBV7-2 and TRBJ2-2; D perhaps matches TRBD2 (5 bases). V lost 5 bases and J 2 bases, leaving 12 bases between the germline ends. The CDR3 sequence is 15 residues long. Germline lookup yields CDR1 SGHTA and CDR2 FQGNSA. The CDR3 here is CASSPNRGNTGELFF. The CDR3 nucleotides read TGTGCCAGCAGCCCCAACCGGGGTAACACCGGGGAGCTGTTTTTT.

This chain connects TRBV29-1 to TRBJ2-7; 7 positions agree with TRBD2. The V gene's germline CDR1 is SQVTM and CDR2 ANQGSEA. J was trimmed by 0 bases and V by 2 bases; bases with no gene match: 13. CDR3 length: 17 amino acids. The DNA for the CDR3 is TGCAGCGTTGAACTTACTGCGGCAGGGAGGGGCTCCTACGAGCAGTACGTC. It codes for CSVELTAAGRGSYEQYV.

This clonotype was seen more than once but under ten times. The chain couples TRBV7-9 to TRBJ2-4; 11 bases map to TRBD1. V lost 5 bases and J lost 2; bases outside the gene matches: 5. This CDR3 comprises 16 residues. Looked up from germline, CDR1 is SEHNR and CDR2 is FQNEAQ (reference sequence). CDR3 sequence reads: CASSPRTGGPKNIQYF. CDR3 DNA: TGTGCCAGCAGCCCGCGGACAGGGGGCCCCAAAAACATTCAGTACTTC.

This clonotype was seen more than once but under ten times. The CDR3 DNA follows: TGCGCCAGCAGCCAAGAGGGCAGTTCCTACGAGCAGTACTTC. Its protein is CASSQEGSSYEQYF. This sequence joins TRBV4-1 and TRBJ2-7; D call uncertain. The germline V and J ends were trimmed by 0 bases and 1 base, with 7 bases remaining between them. Germline CDR1 and CDR2: MGHRA and YSYEKL. The CDR3 is 14 amino acids.

This clonotype has only a few counts. The rearrangement joins TRBV6-1 to TRBJ2-5, with D uncertain. The DNA end favors TRBJ2-1, so the J call may be wrong. The CDR3 is 12 residues long. In germline, CDR1 is MNHNS, CDR2 SASEGT. In nucleotides, the CDR3 is TGTGCCAGCAGCCACCAAGTCGTTGAGCAGTTCTTC. Its translation is CASSHQVVEQFF.

The chain employs TRBV20-1 and TRBJ1-4; 9 bases map to TRBD1. The CDR3 spans 14 residues. Germline CDR1 reads DFQATT; CDR2 reads SNEGSKA (reference sequence). Trimming took 5 bases from V and 3 from J; bases not matched to a gene: 4. The DNA for the CDR3 is TGCAGTGCTTTACAGGGGGCGGCTAATGAAAAACTGTTTTTT. This encodes CSALQGAANEKLFF.

There are a few counts of this clonotype. The chain carries TRBV28 and TRBJ2-5; D is uncertain. This CDR3 comprises 13 residues. Germline CDR1 reads MDHEN; CDR2 reads SYDVKM. Trimming left V 2 bases short and J 4 bases short, with 8 bases between. The CDR3 nucleotides are TGTGCCAGCAGTTTAAGGCCGAGAGAGACCCAGTACTTC. This codes for CASSLRPRETQYF. The entire variable domain, with the rest obtained from reference TRBV28 and TRBJ2-5, is as follows: DVKVTQSSRYLVKRTGEKVFLECVQDMDHENMFWYRQDPGLGLRLIYFSYDVKMKEKGDIPEGYSVSREKKERFSLILESASTNQTSMYLCASSLRPRETQYFGPGTRLLVL.